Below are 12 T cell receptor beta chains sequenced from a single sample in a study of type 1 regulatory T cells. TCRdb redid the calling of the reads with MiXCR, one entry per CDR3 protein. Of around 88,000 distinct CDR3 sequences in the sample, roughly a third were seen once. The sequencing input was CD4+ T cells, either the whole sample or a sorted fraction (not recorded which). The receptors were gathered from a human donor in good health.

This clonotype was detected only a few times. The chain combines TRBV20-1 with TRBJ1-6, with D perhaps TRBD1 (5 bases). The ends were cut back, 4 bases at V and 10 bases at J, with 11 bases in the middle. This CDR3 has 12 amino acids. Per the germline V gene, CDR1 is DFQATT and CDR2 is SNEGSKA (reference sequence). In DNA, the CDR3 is TGCAGTGCTATATCAGGGAGCTCACCCCTCCACTTT. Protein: CSAISGSSPLHF.

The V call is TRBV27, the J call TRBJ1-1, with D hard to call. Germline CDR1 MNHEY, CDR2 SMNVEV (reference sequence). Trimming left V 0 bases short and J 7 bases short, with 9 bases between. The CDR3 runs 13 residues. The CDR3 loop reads CASSLSILGEAFF. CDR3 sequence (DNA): TGTGCCAGCAGTTTATCGATCCTCGGTGAAGCTTTCTTT.

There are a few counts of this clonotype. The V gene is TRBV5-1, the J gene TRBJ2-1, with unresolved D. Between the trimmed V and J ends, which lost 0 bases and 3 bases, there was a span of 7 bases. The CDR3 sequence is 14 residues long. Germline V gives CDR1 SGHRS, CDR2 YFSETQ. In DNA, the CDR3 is TGCGCCAGCAGCTTGGACTCGGACTACAATGAGCAGTTCTTC. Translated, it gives CASSLDSDYNEQFF.

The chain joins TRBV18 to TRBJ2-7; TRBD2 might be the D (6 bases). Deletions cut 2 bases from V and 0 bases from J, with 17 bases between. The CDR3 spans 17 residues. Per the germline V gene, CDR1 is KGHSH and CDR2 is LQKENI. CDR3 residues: CASSPISTYGGSYEQYF. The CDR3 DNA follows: TGTGCCAGCTCACCAATATCGACCTACGGGGGCTCCTACGAGCAGTACTTC.

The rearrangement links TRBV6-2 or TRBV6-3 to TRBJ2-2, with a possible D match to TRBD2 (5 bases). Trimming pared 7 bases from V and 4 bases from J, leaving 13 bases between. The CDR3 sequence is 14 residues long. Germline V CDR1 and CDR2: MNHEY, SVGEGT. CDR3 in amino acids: CASKTGMGTGELFF. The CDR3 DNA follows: TGTGCCAGCAAAACGGGGATGGGCACCGGGGAGCTGTTTTTT.

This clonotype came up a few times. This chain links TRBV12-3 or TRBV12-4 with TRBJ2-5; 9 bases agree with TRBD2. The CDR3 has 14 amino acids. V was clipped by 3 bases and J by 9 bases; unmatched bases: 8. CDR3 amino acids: CASSLMVAGAAQYF. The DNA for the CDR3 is TGTGCCAGCAGTTTGATGGTAGCGGGGGCCGCCCAGTACTTC.

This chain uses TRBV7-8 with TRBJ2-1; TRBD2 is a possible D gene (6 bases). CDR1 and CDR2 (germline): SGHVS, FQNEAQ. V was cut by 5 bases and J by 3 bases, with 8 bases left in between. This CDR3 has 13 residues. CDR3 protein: CASSGGVYNEQFF. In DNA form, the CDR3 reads TGTGCCAGCAGCGGAGGGGTCTACAATGAGCAGTTCTTC.

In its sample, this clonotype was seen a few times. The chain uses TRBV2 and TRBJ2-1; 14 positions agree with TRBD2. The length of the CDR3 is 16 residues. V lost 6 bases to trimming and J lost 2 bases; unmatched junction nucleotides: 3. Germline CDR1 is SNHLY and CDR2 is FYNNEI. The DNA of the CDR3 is TGTGCCAGCAGCTCGGGACTAGCGGGGGCCTACAATGAGCAGTTCTTC. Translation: CASSSGLAGAYNEQFF.

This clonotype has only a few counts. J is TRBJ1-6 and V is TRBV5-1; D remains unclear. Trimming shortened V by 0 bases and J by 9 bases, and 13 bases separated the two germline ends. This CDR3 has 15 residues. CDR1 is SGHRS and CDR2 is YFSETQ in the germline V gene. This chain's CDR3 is CASSLGQVNGSPLHF. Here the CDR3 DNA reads TGCGCCAGCAGCTTGGGGCAGGTGAACGGTTCACCCCTCCACTTT.

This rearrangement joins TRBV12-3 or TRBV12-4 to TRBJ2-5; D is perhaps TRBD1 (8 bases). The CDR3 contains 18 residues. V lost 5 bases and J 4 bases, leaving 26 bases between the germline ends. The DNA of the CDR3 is TGTGCCAGCAGTCCACAGGGGGGGCCGCTCAGTTTGGGAGAGACCCAGTACTTC. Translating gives CASSPQGGPLSLGETQYF.

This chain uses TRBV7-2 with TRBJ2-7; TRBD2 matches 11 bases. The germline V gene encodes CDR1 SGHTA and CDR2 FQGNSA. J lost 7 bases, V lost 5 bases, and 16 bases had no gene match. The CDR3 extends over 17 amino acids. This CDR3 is CASSPSPGVSGRGEQYF. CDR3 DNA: TGTGCCAGCAGCCCCTCCCCCGGTGTTAGCGGGAGGGGTGAGCAGTACTTC.

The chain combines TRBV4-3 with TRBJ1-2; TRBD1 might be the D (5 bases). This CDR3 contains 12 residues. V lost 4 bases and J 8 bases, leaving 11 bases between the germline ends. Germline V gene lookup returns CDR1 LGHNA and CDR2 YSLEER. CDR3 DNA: TGCGCCAGCAGCCCCCAGGGAGTGGGCTACACCTTC. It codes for CASSPQGVGYTF.